The rows below give T cell receptor beta chains drawn from one sample of a study of blood T cell repertoires in COVID-19. TCRdb's copy holds only in-frame clones and misses some; the assay was immunoSEQ multiplex PCR. This sample yields about 200,000 clones, of which around nine tenths are seen a single time; about 22% belongs to the top ten. The sequenced sample consisted of peripheral blood. Source of these receptors: a man aged 55 to 70 with active or convalescent COVID-19. Both conserved end residues are part of each CDR3. Each record gives: CDR3 protein, CDR3 DNA, V gene, D gene, J gene. D genes are given only for firm matches.

cdr3_aa: CASSRQGVNQPQHF; cdr3_nt: TGTGCCAGCTCACGACAGGGCGTCAATCAGCCCCAGCATTTT; v_call: TRBV18; d_call: TRBD1; j_call: TRBJ1-5
cdr3_aa: CASRKGVTNQPQHF; cdr3_nt: TGTGCCAGCAGAAAGGGAGTTACCAATCAGCCCCAGCATTTT; v_call: TRBV6-5; d_call: -; j_call: TRBJ1-5
cdr3_aa: CASSLVPSGITDTQYF; cdr3_nt: TGCGCCAGCAGCTTGGTTCCTAGCGGGATTACAGATACGCAGTATTTT; v_call: TRBV5-1; d_call: TRBD2; j_call: TRBJ2-3
cdr3_aa: CASSLSNWYSNNSPLHF; cdr3_nt: TGTGCCAGCAGTTTAAGCAACTGGTACTCTAATAATTCACCCCTCCACTTT; v_call: TRBV27; d_call: -; j_call: TRBJ1-6
cdr3_aa: CASSSKGAGEKLFF; cdr3_nt: TGTGCCAGCAGCTCGAAGGGGGCTGGGGAAAAACTGTTTTTT; v_call: TRBV5-6; d_call: TRBD1; j_call: TRBJ1-4
cdr3_aa: CASSPGVPPYNEQFF; cdr3_nt: TGTGCCAGCAGCCCAGGTGTCCCCCCCTACAATGAGCAGTTCTTC; v_call: TRBV7-9; d_call: -; j_call: TRBJ2-1
cdr3_aa: CASSPLDKSPLHF; cdr3_nt: TGTGCCAGCTCACCCCTGGACAAATCACCCCTCCACTTT; v_call: TRBV18; d_call: -; j_call: TRBJ1-6
cdr3_aa: CASSLGGTGEVEAFF; cdr3_nt: TGCGCCAGCAGCTTGGGAGGGACAGGGGAGGTTGAAGCTTTCTTT; v_call: TRBV5-1; d_call: TRBD1; j_call: TRBJ1-1
cdr3_aa: CSASGGSMNTEAFF; cdr3_nt: TGCAGTGCTAGTGGCGGCAGCATGAACACTGAAGCTTTCTTT; v_call: TRBV20-1; d_call: -; j_call: TRBJ1-1
cdr3_aa: CASSISNYNEQFF; cdr3_nt: TGTGCCAGTAGTATCTCTAACTACAATGAGCAGTTCTTC; v_call: TRBV19; d_call: -; j_call: TRBJ2-1
cdr3_aa: CASSSRDSGGNTIYF; cdr3_nt: TGTGCCAGCAGTTCCCGGGACAGCGGTGGAAACACCATATATTTT; v_call: TRBV6-5; d_call: TRBD1; j_call: TRBJ1-3
cdr3_aa: CASSWGLASTGELFF; cdr3_nt: TGCGCCAGCAGCTGGGGACTAGCGTCTACCGGGGAGCTGTTTTTT; v_call: TRBV5-1; d_call: TRBD2; j_call: TRBJ2-2
cdr3_aa: CASSEAGGGGQETQYF; cdr3_nt: TGTGCCAGCAGTGAAGCCGGCGGGGGGGGCCAAGAGACCCAGTACTTC; v_call: TRBV6-1; d_call: TRBD2; j_call: TRBJ2-5
cdr3_aa: CASSQWTVHYEQYF; cdr3_nt: TGTGCCAGCAGCCAGTGGACAGTCCACTACGAGCAGTACTTC; v_call: TRBV3-1/TRBV3-2; d_call: -; j_call: TRBJ2-7
cdr3_aa: CATSDFTGGGYTF; cdr3_nt: TGTGCCACCAGTGATTTTACTGGAGGGGGCTACACCTTC; v_call: TRBV24-1; d_call: -; j_call: TRBJ1-2
cdr3_aa: CASSDALATETQYF; cdr3_nt: TGTGCCAGCAGTGACGCCTTAGCGACGGAGACCCAGTACTTC; v_call: TRBV2; d_call: -; j_call: TRBJ2-5
cdr3_aa: CSVEVAGGQPQHF; cdr3_nt: TGCAGCGTTGAAGTGGCAGGGGGCCAGCCCCAGCATTTT; v_call: TRBV29-1; d_call: TRBD1; j_call: TRBJ1-5
cdr3_aa: CASSPKSGGAAGEQFF; cdr3_nt: TGTGCCAGCTCCCCAAAGAGCGGGGGGGCCGCTGGTGAGCAGTTCTTC; v_call: TRBV18; d_call: TRBD2; j_call: TRBJ2-1
cdr3_aa: CASSIRVHQTEAFF; cdr3_nt: TGTGCCAGTAGTATCAGGGTTCATCAGACTGAAGCTTTCTTT; v_call: TRBV19; d_call: -; j_call: TRBJ1-1
cdr3_aa: CASTQRSSGANVLTF; cdr3_nt: TGTGCCAGCACCCAGAGGAGCTCTGGGGCCAACGTCCTGACTTTC; v_call: TRBV7-2; d_call: -; j_call: TRBJ2-6
cdr3_aa: CAWKEGGVNTEAFF; cdr3_nt: TGTGCCTGGAAGGAAGGGGGTGTGAACACTGAAGCTTTCTTT; v_call: TRBV30; d_call: -; j_call: TRBJ1-1
cdr3_aa: CATGNRGRGMGQPQHF; cdr3_nt: TGTGCCACCGGAAACAGGGGCCGGGGGATGGGTCAGCCCCAGCATTTT; v_call: TRBV19; d_call: TRBD1; j_call: TRBJ1-5
cdr3_aa: CASSSTGGTGELFF; cdr3_nt: TGTGCCAGCAGCTCGACAGGGGGCACCGGGGAGCTGTTTTTT; v_call: TRBV11-2; d_call: TRBD1; j_call: TRBJ2-2